This T cell receptor beta chain appears in the sequencing data of a study of T cell changes during pregnancy in multiple sclerosis. Germline V CDR1 and CDR2: SGHNT, YYREEE (reference sequence). The CDR3 has 14 amino acids. V gave up 4 bases and J gave up 5 bases; unmatched junction bases: 9. Clones were read by immunoSEQ multiplex PCR, and TCRdb kept only the in-frame ones, dropping some. The repertoire has about 58,000 clones, 93% of them found once; the top ten carry around 4%. The chain carries TRBV5-4 and TRBJ2-7; 7 bases map to TRBD1. The material was CD8+ T cells from peripheral blood mononuclear cells, obtained in the second trimester of pregnancy. The clonotype comes from a female donor with multiple sclerosis, enrolled in a pregnancy study. This chain's CDR3 is CASSHDRVLDEQYF. In DNA form, the CDR3 reads TGTGCCAGCAGCCATGACAGGGTTTTAGACGAGCAGTACTTC.